This T cell receptor beta chain stems from a study of cytomegalovirus exposure and HLA in healthy donors. With respect to this clone: Its antigen is as yet unknown.

The PCR employed 60 Vbeta primers together with 13 Jbeta primers. Using immunoSEQ multiplex PCR, the repertoire was profiled, and TCRdb retains in-frame clones only, with some absent. This table has tens of thousands of clones, approximately 78% appearing once. Notes on the study in general: V- and J-gene trimming in TCR beta was tied to a missense DCLRE1C variant by an analysis performed later.

The V gene's germline CDR1 is SGHRS and CDR2 YFSETQ. The V and J ends lost 4 bases and 8 bases, in that order; junction bases with no gene match: 13. This CDR3 has 16 amino acids. The chain uses TRBV5-1 and TRBJ1-2; TRBD1 agrees at 11 bases. This receptor was obtained from a young woman in good health and CMV-seronegative. The sequencing input was PBMCs. The CDR3 is CASSQGGMDRGRGYTF. In nucleotides, the CDR3 is TGCGCCAGCAGCCAAGGGGGAATGGACAGGGGGCGAGGCTACACCTTC.